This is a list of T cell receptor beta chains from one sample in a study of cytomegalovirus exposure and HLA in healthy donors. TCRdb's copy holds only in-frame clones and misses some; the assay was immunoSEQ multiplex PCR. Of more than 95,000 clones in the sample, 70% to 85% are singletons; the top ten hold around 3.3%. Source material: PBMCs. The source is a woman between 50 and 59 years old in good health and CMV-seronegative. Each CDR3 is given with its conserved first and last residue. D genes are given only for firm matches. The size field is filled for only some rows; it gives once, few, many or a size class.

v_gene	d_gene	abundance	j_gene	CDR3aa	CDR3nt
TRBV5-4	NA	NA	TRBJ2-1	CASGPASAGYNEQFF	TGTGCCAGCGGCCCAGCTTCAGCGGGCTACAATGAGCAGTTCTTC
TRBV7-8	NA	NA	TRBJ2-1	CASSLGRDEQFF	TGTGCCAGCAGCTTAGGACGGGATGAGCAGTTCTTC
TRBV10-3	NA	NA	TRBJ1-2	CAISINREYGYTF	TGTGCCATCAGTATCAACAGGGAGTATGGCTACACCTTC
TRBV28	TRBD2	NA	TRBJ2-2	CASSLTPHLAGNTGELFF	TGTGCCAGCAGTTTAACCCCACATCTAGCGGGAAACACCGGGGAGCTGTTTTTT
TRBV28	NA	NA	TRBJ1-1	CASSSRRDFVNTEAFF	TGTGCCAGCAGTTCCCGGAGGGACTTTGTGAACACTGAAGCTTTCTTT
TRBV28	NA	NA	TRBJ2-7	CASSETGPPYEQYF	TGTGCCAGCAGCGAAACGGGTCCGCCCTACGAGCAGTACTTC
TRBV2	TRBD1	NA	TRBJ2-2	CASSAGQGTTGELFF	TGTGCCAGCAGTGCGGGACAGGGTACAACCGGGGAGCTGTTTTTT
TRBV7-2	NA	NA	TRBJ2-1	CASSLFWGGGLSYNEQFF	TGTGCCAGCAGCTTATTTTGGGGCGGGGGCCTCTCCTACAATGAGCAGTTCTTC
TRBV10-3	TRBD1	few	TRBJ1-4	CAAHGQVGEKLFF	TGTGCCGCCCACGGACAGGTTGGTGAAAAACTGTTTTTT
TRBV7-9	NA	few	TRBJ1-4	CASSPARIATNEKLFF	TGTGCCAGCAGCCCTGCGAGGATTGCAACTAATGAAAAACTGTTTTTT
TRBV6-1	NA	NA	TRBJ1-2	CASSERGGWGYTF	TGTGCCAGCAGTGAAAGGGGGGGTTGGGGCTACACCTTC
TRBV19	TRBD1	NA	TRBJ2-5	CASEGTGPTQYF	TGTGCCAGTGAAGGGACAGGGCCGACCCAGTACTTC
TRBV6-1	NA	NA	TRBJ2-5	CASRASGLTKTQYF	TGTGCCAGCAGGGCCTCAGGGTTGACGAAGACCCAGTACTTC
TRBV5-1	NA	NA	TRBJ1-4	CASSGTRGEKLFF	TGCGCCAGCAGCGGCACCAGAGGGGAAAAACTGTTTTTT
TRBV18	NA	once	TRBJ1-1	CASSPLGGWTNTEAFF	TGTGCCAGCTCACCTTTGGGCGGGTGGACGAACACTGAAGCTTTCTTT
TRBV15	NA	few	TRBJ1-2	CATSRDQGYGYTF	TGTGCCACCAGCAGAGATCAGGGATATGGCTACACCTTC
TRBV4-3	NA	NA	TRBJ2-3	CASSQDWSGTSDTQYF	TGCGCCAGCAGCCAAGATTGGTCAGGGACATCAGATACGCAGTATTTT
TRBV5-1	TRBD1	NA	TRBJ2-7	CASSLGGGDAFEQYF	TGCGCCAGCAGCTTGGGAGGGGGCGACGCTTTCGAGCAGTACTTC
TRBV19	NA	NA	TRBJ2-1	CASSRGSGPVRFF	TGTGCCAGTAGCCGGGGTAGCGGTCCGGTAAGGTTCTTC
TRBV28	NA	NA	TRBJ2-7	CASSLSADSRNTYEQYF	TGTGCCAGCAGTTTATCAGCAGACTCTAGGAACACCTACGAGCAGTACTTC
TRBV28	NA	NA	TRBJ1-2	CASSWAGADYGYTF	TGTGCCAGCAGTTGGGCGGGGGCTGACTATGGCTACACCTTC
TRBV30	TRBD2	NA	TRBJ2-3	CAWSALESGDTDTQYF	TGTGCCTGGAGTGCCCTTGAGAGCGGGGACACAGATACGCAGTATTTT
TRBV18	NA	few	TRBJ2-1	CASSPPHTQGTYNEQFF	TGTGCCAGCTCACCACCACACACGCAGGGCACCTACAATGAGCAGTTCTTC